This T cell receptor (beta chain) was sequenced for a study of radiation and T cells in renal cell carcinoma (dated by TCRdb to 2018 to 2021). Context from the whole study: A total of around 53 samples underwent TCR beta sequencing, made up of 26 tumors and about 27 peripheral blood samples. The last blood draw occurred 4 weeks after radiation, at the same time as nephrectomy. Across all 50 or so samples, several million unique CDR3 nucleotide sequences, encoding 2.5 million to 3 million unique CDR3 amino acid sequences, were identified. The paper as a whole reports these results and caveats: Because no pretreatment tumor biopsies were available, whether clonotypes were present in the tumor at baseline could not be determined. In blood, the top tumor clonotypes increased from baseline to 2 weeks after radiation and then shrank by 4 weeks, which suggests a temporary expansion of tumor-resident clones. The single-armed trial design could not address effects of radiation dose or scheduling on the TCR repertoire. Dynamics of the blood repertoire were not tracked past 4 weeks after treatment.

The time point label here, explained by the study, means: blood 4 weeks post-SBRT, at nephrectomy. Read against the paper, the sample's treatment or condition label means: 15 Gy SBRT to primary tumor, nephrectomy 4 weeks later. Samples came from a clinical trial, in which primary renal cell carcinomas received 15 Gy stereotactic body radiation therapy followed by nephrectomy 4 weeks later. To track tumor-enriched clonotypes, serial peripheral blood was sampled from radiation-treated patients at baseline and at 2 weeks and 4 weeks after SBRT. All patients had renal cell carcinoma with clear cell pathology. The QIAamp DNA Blood Mini Kit (Qiagen) was used to prepare genomic DNA for TCR sequencing. The analyses included only samples that passed all quality control checks. The CDR3 goes from the cysteine to the phenylalanine over 17 residues. Just the 51-base CDR3 DNA is kept, in frame starting at base 1. The germline V gene (reference sequence) supplies CDR1 LNHDA and CDR2 SQIVND. V and J lose 3 bases and 2 bases, and a span of 14 bases separates them.

TCR beta libraries were generated from genomic DNA with the immunoSEQ kit, following the manufacturer's recommendations. To prepare the libraries, a first multiplex PCR with proprietary primers was run, followed by a second PCR that added unique barcodes, and a bead cleanup was done after each round. A kit-provided positive control reaction and a negative control reaction were included in every sample batch. The final libraries were assessed on an Agilent 4200 TapeStation D1000 ScreenTape, pooled by volume, and quantified by qPCR. Sequencing ran on an Illumina NextSeq500 with a MidOutput 150-cycle cartridge, using 156 Read1 and 15 Index1 cycles with kit custom primers. The pooled library was loaded at around 1.1 pM, and 20% PhiX control was spiked in. The authors' analysis ran thus. The vendor-processed data were analyzed in R, and a clonotype was defined as all T cells that share the same CDR3 nucleotide sequence. In the clone abundance analyses, frequencies in each sample were normalized to that sample's 10,000 most abundant clones. Public T cell clones, which averaged fewer than five per sample, were excluded before analysis. An abundance difference of at least 32-fold between compartments was the criterion for calling clonotypes tumor-enriched or baseline blood-enriched. A beta-binomial differential abundance model was used to identify clonotypes that were expanded or contracted between blood time points. The Baroni-Urbani and Buser coefficient was used to measure tumor-blood repertoire similarity, and groups were compared with two-tailed Wilcoxon tests in R. The table was pulled from immuneACCESS by TCRdb, which kept in-frame rearrangements only. Such tables lose some clones; where checked, under half of the loss comes from unresolved V genes, and the rest has no known cause. V, J and clone size were drawn from that table, and D and trimming were deduced from the DNA. The sample table records 75,000 to 90,000 clones; about 88% of these occur just once. Over 5.5% of the sample lies in the top ten.

As for this clone: No antigen is known for it. No much larger clone exists at a distance of one base, and base qualities are not known.

The TCR comes from a woman aged 70 to 79 with renal cell carcinoma. This chain joins TRBV19 to TRBJ1-6; matching of 6 bases hints at TRBD1 as the D gene. This specimen consisted of blood, obtained from a patient whose treatment included radiotherapy and nephrectomy. CDR3 reads: CASSIRDKAPYNSPLHF. The sequence in DNA is TGTGCCAGTAGTATTCGGGACAAGGCCCCCTATAATTCACCCCTCCACTTT.